These 19 T cell receptor beta chains were all obtained from the same sample, sequenced in a study of shared clonotypes between healthy human individuals. Naive CD8 cells, CD45RO-negative and positively selected for CCR7, excluded terminally differentiated effector memory CD45RA+ cells. The table came from immunoSEQ multiplex PCR; TCRdb's copy has only in-frame clones and leaves some out. The table records about 2.1 million clones, around 93% of them present only once. Sequencing was carried out using naive CD8+ T cells from PBMCs. Receptors originate from a man younger than 30 in good health. Some clones in this sample may be carry-over from other donors' samples.

This clone was seen just once. The chain carries TRBV27 and TRBJ2-1, with no clear D. V dropped 1 base and J dropped 4 bases, with 11 bases sitting between them. The CDR3 runs 15 residues. Germline V CDR1 and CDR2: MNHEY, SMNVEV (reference sequence). Here the CDR3 reads CASSLYPTSYNEQFF. The CDR3 DNA reads TGTGCCAGCAGTTTATATCCGACTTCTTACAATGAGCAGTTCTTC.

The chain has TRBV11-3 and TRBJ2-1; 9 bases match TRBD2. The CDR3 is made up of 16 amino acids. Germline CDR1 reads SGHNT; CDR2 reads YENEEA. Trimming at V came to 0 bases and at J to 9 bases, leaving 9 bases not matched to a gene. The CDR3 reads CASSLDVREGQVEQFF. In DNA form, the CDR3 reads TGTGCCAGCAGCTTAGACGTGCGGGAGGGCCAAGTTGAGCAGTTCTTC.

J is TRBJ2-1 and V is TRBV7-9; tentative D call: TRBD2 (5 bases). Germline V gives CDR1 SEHNR, CDR2 FQNEAQ (reference sequence). Trimming removed 1 base at V and 7 bases at J, with 14 bases between. The CDR3 sequence is 15 residues long. The CDR3 protein is CASSLVALRENEQFF. The CDR3 DNA follows: TGTGCCAGCAGCTTAGTGGCCCTTAGGGAGAATGAGCAGTTCTTC.

This clone came up once. The genes are TRBV21-1 and TRBJ2-7; TRBD1 was called by the table and not checked on the DNA. TRBV21-1 is reported as a pseudogene. The CDR3 extends over 14 amino acids. The CDR3 DNA reads TGTGCCAGCGCCTCGGTGGAGGGGGCTTTCGAGCAGTACTTC. It encodes CASASVEGAFEQYF.

This chain joins TRBV27 and TRBJ1-2, with D perhaps matching TRBD1 (5 bases). Trimming took off 7 bases at V and 3 bases at J, with 12 bases between the two ends. CDR3 size: 13 residues. CDR1 and CDR2 from the germline V gene are MNHEY and SMNVEV (reference sequence). The DNA of the CDR3 is TGTGCCAGCAAAGATAGGGGTGACTATGGCTACACCTTC. Amino acids: CASKDRGDYGYTF.

This clone has a handful of counts. This sequence joins TRBV7-9 and TRBJ1-4, with TRBD1 as a possible D gene (6 bases). This CDR3 is built from 12 residues. The germline V gene encodes CDR1 SEHNR and CDR2 FQNEAQ (reference sequence). Trimming shortened V by 4 bases and J by 13 bases, and 13 bases separated the two germline ends. The CDR3 sequence is CASSWRRDILFF. As DNA, the CDR3 is TGTGCCAGCAGCTGGCGACGGGACATACTGTTTTTT.

V usage is TRBV10-3 and J usage is TRBJ2-2; D uncertain. Germline CDR1 ENHRY, CDR2 SYGVKD. Deletions cut 5 bases from V and 2 bases from J, with 6 bases between. This CDR3 is 13 amino acids long. The CDR3 here is CAISIPNTGELFF. DNA of the CDR3: TGTGCCATCAGTATCCCTAACACCGGGGAGCTGTTTTTT.

V and J are TRBV27 and TRBJ1-5; D remains ambiguous. The CDR3 extends over 15 amino acids. The germline V gene has CDR1 MNHEY and CDR2 SMNVEV (reference sequence). Trimming shortened V by 2 bases and J by 9 bases, and 17 bases separated the two germline ends. The chain's CDR3 is CASSLGSALGGPQHF. The DNA of the CDR3 is TGTGCCAGCAGTTTAGGGTCGGCCTTAGGAGGGCCCCAGCATTTT.

This rearrangement joins TRBV6-5 to TRBJ1-3; D is unclear. The CDR3 runs to 14 residues. Germline V gives CDR1 MNHEY, CDR2 SVGAGI. V was shortened by 6 bases and J by 6 bases, with 15 bases between the two germline ends. The CDR3 bases are TGTGCCAGCAGCCCAGACGAGCCCCCAAACACCATATATTTT. It specifies CASSPDEPPNTIYF.

The gene calls are TRBV4-3 and TRBJ2-7; 13 bases agree with TRBD2. This CDR3 has 14 residues. The germline V gene has CDR1 LGHNA and CDR2 YSLEER. Germline trimming cut 6 bases from V and 5 bases from J; bases unmatched to any gene: 4. The CDR3 loop reads CASSDGTSGNEQYF. For the CDR3, the DNA is TGCGCCAGCAGTGACGGGACTAGCGGGAACGAGCAGTACTTC.

This sequence joins TRBV7-9 and TRBJ2-1, with no clear D. The V gene lost 5 bases and the J gene lost 9 bases, with 8 bases spanning the gap. Germline CDR1 reads SEHNR; CDR2 reads FQNEAQ (reference sequence). This CDR3 is 11 amino acids long. The CDR3 region is CASSPLGEQFF. In DNA form, the CDR3 reads TGTGCCAGCAGCCCCCTGGGTGAGCAGTTCTTC.

With regard to this clone: In the same sample, other DNA sequences code for this CDR3. V and J are TRBV9 and TRBJ1-2, with no clear D. Deletions cut 0 bases from V and 7 bases from J, with 7 bases between. The CDR3 totals 12 residues. Germline CDR1 reads SGDLS; CDR2 reads YYNGEE. CDR3 nucleotide sequence: TGTGCCAGCAGCGTAGTAGGTGGTGGCTACACCTTC. This codes for CASSVVGGGYTF.

The chain joins TRBV7-8 to TRBJ1-4; weak D call: TRBD1 (5 bases). Trimming took off 5 bases at V and 7 bases at J, with 14 bases between the two ends. Germline loops: CDR1 SGHVS, CDR2 FQNEAQ. The CDR3 spans 14 residues. The CDR3, as DNA: TGTGCCAGCAGCGAACAGGTTTACTCTGAAAAACTGTTTTTT. This gives the protein CASSEQVYSEKLFF. The complete variable domain, with remaining parts taken from reference TRBV7-8 and TRBJ1-4, reads GAGVSQSPRYKVAKRGQDVALRCDPISGHVSLFWYQQALGQGPEFLTYFQNEAQLDKSGLPSDRFFAERPEGSVSTLKIQRTQQEDSAVYLCASSEQVYSEKLFFGSGTQLSVL.

The chain uses TRBV7-3 and TRBJ2-7; 11 positions agree with TRBD2. The CDR3 loop spans 16 amino acids. CDR1 SGHTA and CDR2 FQGTGA come from the germline V gene. V shed 5 bases and J 5 bases; nucleotides not matched to a gene: 11. CDR3 coding DNA: TGTGCCAGCAGCCGACTAGCGGGACCCCTCGGAGACGAGCAGTACTTC. Its protein is CASSRLAGPLGDEQYF.

CDR3: CASSVVRAGATEAFF. The CDR3 region has the DNA TGTGCCAGCAGCGTAGTCCGAGCGGGGGCGACTGAAGCTTTCTTT. This chain links TRBV9 with TRBJ1-1, with D maybe TRBD1 (6 bases). CDR1 SGDLS and CDR2 YYNGEE come from the germline V gene. V was pared by 0 bases and J by 5 bases, with 14 bases between. This CDR3 is 15 amino acids long. The full variable domain, completed using reference TRBV9 and TRBJ1-1, is DSGVTQTPKHLITATGQRVTLRCSPRSGDLSVYWYQQSLDQGLQFLIQYYNGEERAKGNILERFSAQQFPDLHSELNLSSLELGDSALYFCASSVVRAGATEAFFGQGTRLTVV.

The V and J genes are TRBV4-2 and TRBJ2-7; D might be TRBD1 (6 bases). Deletions cut 3 bases from V and 0 bases from J, with 18 bases between. The CDR3 has 17 amino acids. CDR1 is LGHNA, CDR2 YNFKEQ, per germline. This CDR3 is CASSHVFTGTISYEQYF. The CDR3 nucleotides are TGTGCCAGCAGCCATGTATTTACCGGGACAATCTCCTACGAGCAGTACTTC.

The chain links TRBV5-5 to TRBJ2-7; 12 bases fit TRBD2. From germline, CDR1 is SGHKS and CDR2 YYEKEE (reference sequence). The CDR3 runs to 16 residues. The ends lost 2 bases at V and 2 bases at J; junction bases unmatched: 5. The CDR3 here is CASSFLAGGSPYEQYF. CDR3 bases: TGTGCCAGCAGCTTTCTAGCGGGAGGGAGCCCCTACGAGCAGTACTTC. Full variable domain (outside the CDR3, taken from reference TRBV5-5 and TRBJ2-7): DAGVTQSPTHLIKTRGQQVTLRCSPISGHKSVSWYQQVLGQGPQFIFQYYEKEERGRGNFPDRFSARQFPNYSSELNVNALLLGDSALYLCASSFLAGGSPYEQYFGPGTRLTVT.

The V gene is TRBV6-5, the J gene TRBJ2-7; tentatively, D is TRBD1 (6 bases). The CDR3 is 14 residues long. V shed 5 bases and J shed 3 bases, with 14 bases lying between them. The germline V gene has CDR1 MNHEY and CDR2 SVGAGI. The CDR3 loop reads CASSPGQYVYEQYF. The CDR3 region has the DNA TGTGCCAGCAGTCCCGGACAGTACGTCTACGAGCAGTACTTC.

This clone occurred once. This chain connects TRBV4-2 to TRBJ2-5; D is unclear. Gene TRBJ2-7 matches the end of the DNA better, so the J call may be wrong. CDR3 length: 14 amino acids. Germline CDR1 is LGHNA and CDR2 is YNFKEQ. The CDR3 reads CASSQEPDGYEQYF. The CDR3 DNA reads as TGTGCCAGCAGCCAAGAACCCGACGGCTACGAGCAGTACTTC.